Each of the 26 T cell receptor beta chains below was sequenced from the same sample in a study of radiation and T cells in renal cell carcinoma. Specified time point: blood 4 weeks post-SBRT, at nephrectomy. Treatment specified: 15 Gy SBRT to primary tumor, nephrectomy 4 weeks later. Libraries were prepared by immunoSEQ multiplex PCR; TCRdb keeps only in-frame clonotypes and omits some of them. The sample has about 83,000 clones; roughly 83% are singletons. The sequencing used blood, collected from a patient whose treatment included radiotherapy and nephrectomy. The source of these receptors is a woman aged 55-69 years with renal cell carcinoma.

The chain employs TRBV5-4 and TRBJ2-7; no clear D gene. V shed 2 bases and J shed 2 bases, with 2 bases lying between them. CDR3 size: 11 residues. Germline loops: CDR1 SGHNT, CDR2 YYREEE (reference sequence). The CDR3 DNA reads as TGTGCCAGCAGCTTAACCTACGAGCAGTACTTC. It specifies CASSLTYEQYF.

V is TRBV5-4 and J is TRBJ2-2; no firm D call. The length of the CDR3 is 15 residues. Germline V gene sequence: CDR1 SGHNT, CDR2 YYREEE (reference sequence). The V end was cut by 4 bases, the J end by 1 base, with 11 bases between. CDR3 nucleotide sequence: TGTGCCAGCAGCCCCCAGGTGCGGAACACCGGGGAGCTGTTTTTT. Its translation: CASSPQVRNTGELFF.

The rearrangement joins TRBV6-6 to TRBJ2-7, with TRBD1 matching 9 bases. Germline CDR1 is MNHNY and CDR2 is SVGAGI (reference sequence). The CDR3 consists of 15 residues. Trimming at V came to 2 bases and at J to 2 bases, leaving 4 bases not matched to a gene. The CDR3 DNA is TGTGCCAGCAGTTACACCCGGACAGGGGCCTACGAGCAGTACTTC. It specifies CASSYTRTGAYEQYF.

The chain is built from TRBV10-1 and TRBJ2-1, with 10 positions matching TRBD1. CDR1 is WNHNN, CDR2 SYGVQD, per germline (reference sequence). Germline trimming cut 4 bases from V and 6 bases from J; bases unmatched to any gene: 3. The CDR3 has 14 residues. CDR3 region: CASSGTGGVNEQFF. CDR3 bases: TGCGCCAGCAGTGGGACAGGGGGAGTCAATGAGCAGTTCTTC.

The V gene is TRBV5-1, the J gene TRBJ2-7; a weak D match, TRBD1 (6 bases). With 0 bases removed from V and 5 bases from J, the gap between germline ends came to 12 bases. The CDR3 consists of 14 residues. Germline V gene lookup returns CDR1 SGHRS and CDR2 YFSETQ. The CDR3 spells CASSLGTVADEQYF. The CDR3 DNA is TGCGCCAGCAGCTTGGGGACAGTTGCCGACGAGCAGTACTTC.

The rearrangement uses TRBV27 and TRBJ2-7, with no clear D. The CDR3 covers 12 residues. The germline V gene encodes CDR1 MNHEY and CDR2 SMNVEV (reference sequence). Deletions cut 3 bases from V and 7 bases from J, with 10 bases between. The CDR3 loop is CASSLISGEQYF. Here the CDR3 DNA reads TGTGCCAGCAGTTTGATTTCGGGTGAGCAGTACTTC.

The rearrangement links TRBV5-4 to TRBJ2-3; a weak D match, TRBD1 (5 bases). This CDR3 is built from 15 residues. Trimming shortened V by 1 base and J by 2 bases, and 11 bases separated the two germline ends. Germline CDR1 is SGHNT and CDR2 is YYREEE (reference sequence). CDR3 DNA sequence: TGTGCCAGCAGCTTGAGAGGCAGGGACACAGATACGCAGTATTTT. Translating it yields CASSLRGRDTDTQYF.

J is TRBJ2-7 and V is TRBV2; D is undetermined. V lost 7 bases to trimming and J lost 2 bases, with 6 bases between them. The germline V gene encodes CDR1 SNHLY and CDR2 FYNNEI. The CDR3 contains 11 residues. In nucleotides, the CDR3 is TGTGCCAGCACCCAAGCCTACGAGCAGTACTTC. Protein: CASTQAYEQYF.

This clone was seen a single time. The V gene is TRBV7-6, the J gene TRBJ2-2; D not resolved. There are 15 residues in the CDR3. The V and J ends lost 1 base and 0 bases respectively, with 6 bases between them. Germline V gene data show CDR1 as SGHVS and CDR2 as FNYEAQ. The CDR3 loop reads CASSLDSPNTGELFF. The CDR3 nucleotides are TGTGCCAGCAGCTTAGACAGCCCGAACACCGGGGAGCTGTTTTTT.

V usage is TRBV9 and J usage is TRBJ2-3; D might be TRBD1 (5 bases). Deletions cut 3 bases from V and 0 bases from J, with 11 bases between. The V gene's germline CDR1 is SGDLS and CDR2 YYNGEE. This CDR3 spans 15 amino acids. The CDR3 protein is CASSATDTSTDTQYF. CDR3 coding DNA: TGTGCCAGCAGCGCGACAGACACTAGCACAGATACGCAGTATTTT.

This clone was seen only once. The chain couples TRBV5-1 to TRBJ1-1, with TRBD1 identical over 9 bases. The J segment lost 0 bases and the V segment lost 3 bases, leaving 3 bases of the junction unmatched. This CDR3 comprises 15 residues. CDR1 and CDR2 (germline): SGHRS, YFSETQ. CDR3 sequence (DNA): TGCGCCAGCAGCTGGGGGGACAGGGTGAACACTGAAGCTTTCTTT. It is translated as CASSWGDRVNTEAFF.

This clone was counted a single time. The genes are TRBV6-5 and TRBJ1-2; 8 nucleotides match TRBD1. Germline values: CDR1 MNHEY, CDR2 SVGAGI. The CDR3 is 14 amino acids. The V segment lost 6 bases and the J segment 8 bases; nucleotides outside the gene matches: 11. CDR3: CASRELGQGGGYTF. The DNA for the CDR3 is TGTGCCAGCAGGGAATTAGGACAGGGTGGGGGCTACACCTTC.

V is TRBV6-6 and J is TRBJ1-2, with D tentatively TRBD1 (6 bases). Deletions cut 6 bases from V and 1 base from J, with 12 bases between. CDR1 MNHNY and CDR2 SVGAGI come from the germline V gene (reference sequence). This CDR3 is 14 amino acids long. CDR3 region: CASSLTRGNYGYTF. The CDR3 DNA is TGTGCCAGCAGCCTTACCAGGGGTAACTATGGCTACACCTTC.

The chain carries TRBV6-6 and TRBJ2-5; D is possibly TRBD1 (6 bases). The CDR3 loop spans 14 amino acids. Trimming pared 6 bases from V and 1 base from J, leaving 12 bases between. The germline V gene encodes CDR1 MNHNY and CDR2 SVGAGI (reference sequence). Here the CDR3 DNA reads TGTGCCAGCAGCCCACAGGGAACCCAAGAGACCCAGTACTTC. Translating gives CASSPQGTQETQYF.

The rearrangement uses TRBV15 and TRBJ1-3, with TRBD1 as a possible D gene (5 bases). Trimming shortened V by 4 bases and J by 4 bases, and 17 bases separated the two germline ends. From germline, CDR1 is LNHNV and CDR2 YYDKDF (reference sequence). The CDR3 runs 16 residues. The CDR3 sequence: CATSKVAGGGGNTIYF. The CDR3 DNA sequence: TGTGCCACCAGCAAGGTTGCCGGGGGTGGAGGAAACACCATATATTTT.

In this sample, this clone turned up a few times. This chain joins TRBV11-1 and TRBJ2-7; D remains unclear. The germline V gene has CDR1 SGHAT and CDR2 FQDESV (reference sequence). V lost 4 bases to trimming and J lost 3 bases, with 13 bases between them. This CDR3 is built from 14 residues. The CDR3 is CASSSRTDGYEQYF. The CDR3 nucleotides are TGTGCCAGCAGCTCACGGACGGACGGCTACGAGCAGTACTTC.

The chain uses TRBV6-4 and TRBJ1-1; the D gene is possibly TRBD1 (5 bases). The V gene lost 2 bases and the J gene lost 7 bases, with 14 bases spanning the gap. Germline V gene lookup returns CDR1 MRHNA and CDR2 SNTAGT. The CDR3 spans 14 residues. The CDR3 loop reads CASSDTNRRGEAFF. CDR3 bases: TGTGCCAGCAGTGACACAAACAGGCGGGGTGAAGCTTTCTTT.

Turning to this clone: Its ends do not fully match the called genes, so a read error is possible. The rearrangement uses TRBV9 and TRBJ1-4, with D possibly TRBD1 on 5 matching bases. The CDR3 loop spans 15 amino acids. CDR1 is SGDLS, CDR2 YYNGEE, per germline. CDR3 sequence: CASSARDGYNGKLFF. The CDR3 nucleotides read TGTGCCAGCAGCGCGAGGGACGGATATAATGGAAAACTGTTTTTT.

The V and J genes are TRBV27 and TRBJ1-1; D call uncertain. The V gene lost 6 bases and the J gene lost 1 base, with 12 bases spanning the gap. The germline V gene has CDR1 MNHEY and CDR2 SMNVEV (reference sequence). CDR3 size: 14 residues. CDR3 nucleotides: TGTGCCAGCAGGACCGGACGGCGGAACACTGAAGCTTTCTTT. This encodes CASRTGRRNTEAFF.

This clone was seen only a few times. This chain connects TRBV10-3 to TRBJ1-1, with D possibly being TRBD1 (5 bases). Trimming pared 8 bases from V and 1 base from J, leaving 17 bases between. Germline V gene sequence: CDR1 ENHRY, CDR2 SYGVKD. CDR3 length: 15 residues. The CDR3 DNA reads TGTGCCATCGGCACCTCACAGGACTCGAACACTGAAGCTTTCTTT. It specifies CAIGTSQDSNTEAFF.

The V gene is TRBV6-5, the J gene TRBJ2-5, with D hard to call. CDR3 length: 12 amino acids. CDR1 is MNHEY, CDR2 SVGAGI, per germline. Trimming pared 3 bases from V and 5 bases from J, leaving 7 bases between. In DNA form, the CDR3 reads TGTGCCAGCAGTTATTCCGGGGAGACCCAGTACTTC. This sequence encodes CASSYSGETQYF.

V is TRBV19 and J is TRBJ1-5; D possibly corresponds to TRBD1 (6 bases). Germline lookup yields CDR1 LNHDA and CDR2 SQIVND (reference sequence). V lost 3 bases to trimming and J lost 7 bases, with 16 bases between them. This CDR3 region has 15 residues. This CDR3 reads CASSIPLQGNQPQHF. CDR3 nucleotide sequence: TGTGCCAGTAGTATCCCCCTACAGGGTAACCAGCCCCAGCATTTT.

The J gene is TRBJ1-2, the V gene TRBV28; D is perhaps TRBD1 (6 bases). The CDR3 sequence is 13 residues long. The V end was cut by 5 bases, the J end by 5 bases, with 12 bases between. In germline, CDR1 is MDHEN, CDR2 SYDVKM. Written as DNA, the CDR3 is TGTGCCAGCAGTACGCATGGACAGTATGGCTACACCTTC. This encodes CASSTHGQYGYTF.

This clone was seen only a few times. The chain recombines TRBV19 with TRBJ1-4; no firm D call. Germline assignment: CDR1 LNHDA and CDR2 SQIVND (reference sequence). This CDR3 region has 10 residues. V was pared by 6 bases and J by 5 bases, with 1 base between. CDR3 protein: CASSNEKLFF. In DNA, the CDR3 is TGTGCCAGTAGCAATGAAAAACTGTTTTTT.

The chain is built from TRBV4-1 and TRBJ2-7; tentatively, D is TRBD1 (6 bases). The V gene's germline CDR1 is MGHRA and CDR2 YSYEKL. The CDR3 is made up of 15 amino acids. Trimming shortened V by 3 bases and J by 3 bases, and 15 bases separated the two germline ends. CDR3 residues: CASSQVTGLNYEQYF. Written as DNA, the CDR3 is TGCGCCAGCAGCCAGGTTACAGGGCTCAACTACGAGCAGTACTTC.

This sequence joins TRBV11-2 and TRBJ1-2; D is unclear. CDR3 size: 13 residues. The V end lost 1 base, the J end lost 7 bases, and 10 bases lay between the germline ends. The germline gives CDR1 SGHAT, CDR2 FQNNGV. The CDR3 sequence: CASSLGGFSGYTF. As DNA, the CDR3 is TGTGCCAGCAGCTTAGGAGGGTTTAGTGGCTACACCTTC.